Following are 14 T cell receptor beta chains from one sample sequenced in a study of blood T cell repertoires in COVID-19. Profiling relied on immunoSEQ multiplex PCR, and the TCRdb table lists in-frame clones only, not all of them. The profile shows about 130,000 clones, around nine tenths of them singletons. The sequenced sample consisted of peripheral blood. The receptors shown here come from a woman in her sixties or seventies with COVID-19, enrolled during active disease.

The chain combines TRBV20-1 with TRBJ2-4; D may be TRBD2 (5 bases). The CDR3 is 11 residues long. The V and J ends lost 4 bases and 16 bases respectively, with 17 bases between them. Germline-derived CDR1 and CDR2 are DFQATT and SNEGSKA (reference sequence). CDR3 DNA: TGCAGTGCTAACTCGGGTGCGGGCTCCTACTTC. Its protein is CSANSGAGSYF.

The CDR3 DNA reads as TGTGCCAGCAGCCAACGGTACCGGGAGGTCCTAAAAGCTTTCTTT. Translation gives CASSQRYREVLKAFF. The chain carries TRBV3-1 (or the pseudogene TRBV3-2) and TRBJ1-1; D unresolved. The CDR3 loop spans 15 amino acids. Germline V gene data show CDR1 as LGHDT and CDR2 as YNNKEL (reference sequence). The V gene lost 2 bases and the J gene lost 9 bases, with 19 bases spanning the gap.

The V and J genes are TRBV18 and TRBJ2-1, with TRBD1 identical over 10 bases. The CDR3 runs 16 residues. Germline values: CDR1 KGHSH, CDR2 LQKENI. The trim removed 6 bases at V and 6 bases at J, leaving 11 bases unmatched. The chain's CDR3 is CASSQIGTGVSNEQFF. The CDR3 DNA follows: TGTGCCAGCTCCCAGATTGGGACAGGGGTTAGCAATGAGCAGTTCTTC.

The CDR3 here is CASSMRTGGNEKLFF. CDR3 nucleotides: TGTGCCAGTAGTATGCGGACAGGGGGAAATGAAAAACTGTTTTTT. The chain combines TRBV19 with TRBJ1-4; the match to TRBD1 covers 10 bases. Trimming took 3 bases from V and 5 from J; bases not matched to a gene: 3. The CDR3 loop spans 15 amino acids. Germline-derived CDR1 and CDR2 are LNHDA and SQIVND (reference sequence).

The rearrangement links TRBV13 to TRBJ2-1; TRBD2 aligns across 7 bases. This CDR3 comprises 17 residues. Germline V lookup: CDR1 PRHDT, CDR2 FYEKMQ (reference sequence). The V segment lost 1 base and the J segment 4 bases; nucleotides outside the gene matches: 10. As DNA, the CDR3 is TGTGCCAGCAGCTTAGATTCGGGTTGGGGGGGATACAATGAGCAGTTCTTC. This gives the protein CASSLDSGWGGYNEQFF.

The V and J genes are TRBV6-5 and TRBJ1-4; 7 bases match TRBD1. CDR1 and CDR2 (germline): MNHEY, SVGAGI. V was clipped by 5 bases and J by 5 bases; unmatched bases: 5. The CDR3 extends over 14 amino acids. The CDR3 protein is CASSPRTGNEKLFF. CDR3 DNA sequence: TGTGCCAGCAGTCCTAGGACAGGAAATGAAAAACTGTTTTTT.

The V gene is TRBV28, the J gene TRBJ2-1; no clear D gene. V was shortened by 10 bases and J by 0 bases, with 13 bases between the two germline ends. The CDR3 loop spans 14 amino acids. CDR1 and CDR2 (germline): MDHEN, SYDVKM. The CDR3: CATMPGGSYNEQFF. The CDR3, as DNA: TGTGCCACCATGCCGGGTGGCTCCTACAATGAGCAGTTCTTC.

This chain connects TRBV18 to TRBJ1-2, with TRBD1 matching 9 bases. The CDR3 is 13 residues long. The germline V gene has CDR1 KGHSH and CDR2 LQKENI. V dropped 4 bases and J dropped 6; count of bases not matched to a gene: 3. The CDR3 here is CASSRDRDNGYTF. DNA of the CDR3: TGTGCCAGCTCACGGGACAGGGATAATGGCTACACCTTC.

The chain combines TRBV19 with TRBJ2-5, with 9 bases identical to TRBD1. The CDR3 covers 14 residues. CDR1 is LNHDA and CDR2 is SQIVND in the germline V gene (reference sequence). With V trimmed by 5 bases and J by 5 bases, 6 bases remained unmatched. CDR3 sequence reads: CASSPTGGAETQYF. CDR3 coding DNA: TGTGCCAGTAGTCCCACAGGGGGCGCGGAGACCCAGTACTTC.

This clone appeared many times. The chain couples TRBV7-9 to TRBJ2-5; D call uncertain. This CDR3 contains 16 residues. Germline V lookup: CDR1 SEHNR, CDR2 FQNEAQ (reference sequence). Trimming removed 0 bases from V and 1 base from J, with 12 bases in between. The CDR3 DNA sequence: TGTGCCAGCAGCTTAGCGCGACAAGCACTCCAAGAGACCCAGTACTTC. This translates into CASSLARQALQETQYF.

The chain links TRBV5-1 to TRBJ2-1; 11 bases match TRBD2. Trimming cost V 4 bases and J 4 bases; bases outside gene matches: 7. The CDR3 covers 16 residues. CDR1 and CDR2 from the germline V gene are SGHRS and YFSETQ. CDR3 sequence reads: CASSLLAGVRYNEQFF. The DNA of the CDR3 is TGCGCCAGCAGCCTACTAGCGGGGGTGCGGTACAATGAGCAGTTCTTC.

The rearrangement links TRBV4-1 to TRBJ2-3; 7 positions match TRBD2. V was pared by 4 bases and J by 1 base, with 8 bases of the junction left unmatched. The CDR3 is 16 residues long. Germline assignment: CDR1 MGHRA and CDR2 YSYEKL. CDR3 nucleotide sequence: TGCGCCAGCAGCCGGGGTCGGGGGGAGGGCACAGATACGCAGTATTTT. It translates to CASSRGRGEGTDTQYF.

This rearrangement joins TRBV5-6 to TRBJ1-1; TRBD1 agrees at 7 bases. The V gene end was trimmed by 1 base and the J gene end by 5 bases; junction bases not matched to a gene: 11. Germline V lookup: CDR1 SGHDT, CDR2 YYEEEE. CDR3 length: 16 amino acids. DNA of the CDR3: TGTGCCAGCAGCTTGTATTCCCGACAGGGAAGGACTGAAGCTTTCTTT. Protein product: CASSLYSRQGRTEAFF.

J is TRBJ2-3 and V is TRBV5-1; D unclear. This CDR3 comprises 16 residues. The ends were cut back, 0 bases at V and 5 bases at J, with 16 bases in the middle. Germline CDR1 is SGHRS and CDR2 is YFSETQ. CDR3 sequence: CASSLAVGARGDTQYF. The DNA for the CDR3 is TGCGCCAGCAGCTTGGCCGTAGGAGCCCGTGGAGATACGCAGTATTTT.